A selection of T cell receptor beta chains follows, all from one sample in a study of CD8+CD57+ T cells in acquired aplastic anemia. TCRdb called the reads again in MiXCR, with one record for every CDR3 protein. The sample records about 220,000 distinct CDR3 sequences, approximately 35% being singletons. The specimen was sorted CD4+, CD8+, or CD8+CD57+ T cells (not recorded which) from PBMCs. Receptors were obtained from a human donor in good health, serving as a control. The CDR3 runs from the conserved cysteine through the conserved F or W. The order of the fields is J gene, V gene, D gene, clone size, CDR3 protein, CDR3 DNA. D genes are given only for firm matches. Clone size is shown for a subset of rows, as once, few, many or a class of expanded clone.

j_gene: TRBJ2-7
v_gene: TRBV11-2
d_gene: TRBD1
abundance: NA
CDR3aa: CASSSGQGAFYEQYF
CDR3nt: TGTGCCAGCAGCTCTGGACAGGGGGCTTTCTACGAGCAGTACTTC

j_gene: TRBJ2-5
v_gene: TRBV5-1
d_gene: NA
abundance: many
CDR3aa: CASRRTSGETQYF
CDR3nt: TGCGCCAGCAGAAGGACCTCGGGAGAGACCCAGTACTTC

j_gene: TRBJ2-5
v_gene: TRBV10-3
d_gene: NA
abundance: NA
CDR3aa: CAIQETQYF
CDR3nt: TGTGCCATACAAGAGACCCAGTACTTC

j_gene: TRBJ2-7
v_gene: TRBV4-1
d_gene: NA
abundance: NA
CDR3aa: CASSQDLRDISEQYF
CDR3nt: TGCGCCAGCAGCCAAGATCTCCGGGACATCTCCGAGCAGTACTTC

j_gene: TRBJ1-1
v_gene: TRBV15
d_gene: NA
abundance: many
CDR3aa: CATSRLDGRNTEAFF
CDR3nt: TGTGCCACCAGCAGACTGGACGGGAGGAACACTGAAGCTTTCTTT

j_gene: TRBJ2-3
v_gene: TRBV3-1
d_gene: NA
abundance: NA
CDR3aa: CASGTDAQYF
CDR3nt: TGTGCCAGCGGCACAGATGCGCAGTATTTT

j_gene: TRBJ1-1
v_gene: TRBV7-9
d_gene: NA
abundance: few
CDR3aa: CASSLGYGTEAFF
CDR3nt: TGTGCCAGCAGCTTAGGATATGGCACTGAAGCTTTCTTT

j_gene: TRBJ1-5
v_gene: TRBV24-1
d_gene: NA
abundance: NA
CDR3aa: CAWSVSAQYQPQHF
CDR3nt: TGTGCCTGGAGTGTATCAGCTCAATATCAGCCCCAGCATTTT

j_gene: TRBJ1-4
v_gene: TRBV2
d_gene: NA
abundance: many
CDR3aa: CASTFWQFGEKLFF
CDR3nt: TGTGCCAGCACTTTTTGGCAGTTCGGTGAAAAACTGTTTTTT

j_gene: TRBJ2-3
v_gene: TRBV12-3/TRBV12-4
d_gene: TRBD2
abundance: few
CDR3aa: CASSPSGASTDTQYF
CDR3nt: TGTGCCAGCAGTCCTAGCGGAGCTAGCACAGATACGCAGTATTTT

j_gene: TRBJ1-2
v_gene: TRBV4-2
d_gene: NA
abundance: many
CDR3aa: CASSQATTGYYGYTF
CDR3nt: TGTGCCAGCAGCCAAGCTACGACAGGTTATTATGGCTACACCTTC

j_gene: TRBJ2-3
v_gene: TRBV10-3
d_gene: NA
abundance: NA
CDR3aa: CASSLSETDTQYF
CDR3nt: TGTGCCAGCAGCCTCTCGGAGACAGATACGCAGTATTTT

j_gene: TRBJ2-1
v_gene: TRBV29-1
d_gene: TRBD2
abundance: NA
CDR3aa: CSVASQPSGGTHEQFF
CDR3nt: TGCAGCGTTGCCTCTCAGCCGAGCGGGGGAACGCATGAGCAGTTCTTC

j_gene: TRBJ1-4
v_gene: TRBV9
d_gene: NA
abundance: NA
CDR3aa: CASSVGEKLFF
CDR3nt: TGTGCCAGCAGCGTAGGGGAAAAACTGTTTTTT

j_gene: TRBJ2-7
v_gene: TRBV7-3
d_gene: NA
abundance: NA
CDR3aa: CASSLFASSYEQYF
CDR3nt: TGTGCCAGCAGCTTATTCGCCAGCTCCTACGAGCAGTACTTC

j_gene: TRBJ1-2
v_gene: TRBV24-1
d_gene: TRBD1
abundance: many
CDR3aa: CATSERQGGYTF
CDR3nt: TGTGCCACCAGTGAACGACAGGGGGGCTACACCTTC

j_gene: TRBJ1-5
v_gene: TRBV10-3
d_gene: NA
abundance: many
CDR3aa: CAISEGSVSGEPQHF
CDR3nt: TGTGCCATCAGTGAGGGGTCGGTCTCAGGAGAGCCCCAGCATTTT

j_gene: TRBJ2-3
v_gene: TRBV5-1
d_gene: NA
abundance: few
CDR3aa: CASSLDHPGTDTQYF
CDR3nt: TGCGCCAGCAGCCTGGACCACCCCGGCACAGATACGCAGTATTTT

j_gene: TRBJ1-2
v_gene: TRBV12-3/TRBV12-4
d_gene: TRBD1
abundance: few
CDR3aa: CASSLGTGVYGYTF
CDR3nt: TGTGCCAGCAGTTTGGGGACAGGGGTCTATGGCTACACCTTC

j_gene: TRBJ1-5
v_gene: TRBV20-1
d_gene: NA
abundance: NA
CDR3aa: CSARGLAGAIANQPQHF
CDR3nt: TGCAGTGCTAGAGGCCTGGCGGGGGCCATAGCAAATCAGCCCCAGCATTTT

j_gene: TRBJ2-1
v_gene: TRBV7-9
d_gene: NA
abundance: many
CDR3aa: CASSPLGGDSNEQFF
CDR3nt: TGTGCCAGCAGCCCGTTAGGGGGGGACTCCAATGAGCAGTTCTTC

j_gene: TRBJ1-6
v_gene: TRBV10-3
d_gene: TRBD1
abundance: NA
CDR3aa: CAISEGTGGRSPLHF
CDR3nt: TGTGCCATCAGTGAGGGGACAGGTGGGAGGTCACCCCTCCACTTT

j_gene: TRBJ2-5
v_gene: TRBV15
d_gene: NA
abundance: NA
CDR3aa: CATSRGGGAETQYF
CDR3nt: TGTGCCACCAGCAGAGGGGGGGGGGCAGAGACCCAGTACTTC

j_gene: TRBJ2-3
v_gene: TRBV29-1
d_gene: NA
abundance: NA
CDR3aa: CSVMSGNTDTQYF
CDR3nt: TGCAGCGTTATGTCGGGGAACACAGATACGCAGTATTTT

j_gene: TRBJ1-1
v_gene: TRBV10-3
d_gene: TRBD1
abundance: NA
CDR3aa: CAIRWTGDTEAFF
CDR3nt: TGTGCCATCAGATGGACAGGGGACACTGAAGCTTTCTTT

j_gene: TRBJ1-1
v_gene: TRBV18
d_gene: TRBD1
abundance: few
CDR3aa: CASSLNRGPMAFF
CDR3nt: TGTGCCAGCTCACTAAACAGGGGGCCGATGGCTTTCTTT

j_gene: TRBJ1-6
v_gene: TRBV4-1
d_gene: NA
abundance: many
CDR3aa: CASSLHMSSYNSPLHF
CDR3nt: TGCGCCAGCAGCCTCCACATGAGCTCCTATAATTCACCCCTCCACTTT

j_gene: TRBJ2-5
v_gene: TRBV20-1
d_gene: NA
abundance: many
CDR3aa: CSAADALAETQYF
CDR3nt: TGCAGTGCTGCGGACGCACTGGCGGAGACCCAGTACTTC

j_gene: TRBJ1-3
v_gene: TRBV3-1
d_gene: NA
abundance: NA
CDR3aa: CASSYGSGNTIYF
CDR3nt: TGTGCCAGCAGCTACGGGTCTGGAAACACCATATATTTT

j_gene: TRBJ2-3
v_gene: TRBV3-1
d_gene: NA
abundance: few
CDR3aa: CASSPLGQAGDTQYF
CDR3nt: TGTGCCAGCAGCCCCCTCGGGCAGGCGGGAGATACGCAGTATTTT

j_gene: TRBJ2-1
v_gene: TRBV5-1
d_gene: TRBD1
abundance: few
CDR3aa: CASSPGQGGRNEQFF
CDR3nt: TGCGCCAGCAGCCCAGGACAGGGGGGCAGGAATGAGCAGTTCTTC

j_gene: TRBJ2-6
v_gene: TRBV5-1
d_gene: NA
abundance: NA
CDR3aa: CASSLTTVSGANVLTF
CDR3nt: TGCGCCAGCAGCCTCACGACAGTCTCTGGGGCCAACGTCCTGACTTTC

j_gene: TRBJ2-5
v_gene: TRBV24-1
d_gene: NA
abundance: NA
CDR3aa: CATSDRDRGQETQYF
CDR3nt: TGTGCCACCAGTGACCGGGACCGCGGGCAAGAGACCCAGTACTTC

j_gene: TRBJ2-1
v_gene: TRBV2
d_gene: NA
abundance: once
CDR3aa: CASSPRGPSSYNEQFF
CDR3nt: TGTGCCAGCAGCCCCAGAGGGCCAAGCTCCTACAATGAGCAGTTCTTC

j_gene: TRBJ1-1
v_gene: TRBV2
d_gene: NA
abundance: NA
CDR3aa: CASSAQTQNTEAFF
CDR3nt: TGTGCCAGCAGTGCTCAAACACAGAACACTGAAGCTTTCTTT

j_gene: TRBJ1-3
v_gene: TRBV5-4
d_gene: TRBD1
abundance: NA
CDR3aa: CASSLGQGTSGNTIYF
CDR3nt: TGTGCCAGCAGCTTGGGACAGGGAACCTCTGGAAACACCATATATTTT

j_gene: TRBJ2-3
v_gene: TRBV5-1
d_gene: NA
abundance: few
CDR3aa: CASRSGIPPDTQYF
CDR3nt: TGCGCCAGCAGGTCCGGGATTCCGCCAGATACGCAGTATTTT

j_gene: TRBJ1-1
v_gene: TRBV5-1
d_gene: NA
abundance: NA
CDR3aa: CASSFLEMNTEAFF
CDR3nt: TGCGCCAGCAGCTTCTTGGAAATGAACACTGAAGCTTTCTTT

j_gene: TRBJ1-1
v_gene: TRBV2
d_gene: NA
abundance: NA
CDR3aa: CASNREGLGNTEAFF
CDR3nt: TGTGCCAGCAACCGAGAGGGATTGGGGAACACTGAAGCTTTCTTT

j_gene: TRBJ2-3
v_gene: TRBV24-1
d_gene: NA
abundance: many
CDR3aa: CATSDSLTRDTQYF
CDR3nt: TGTGCCACCAGTGATTCGCTGACTCGGGATACGCAGTATTTT

j_gene: TRBJ2-1
v_gene: TRBV19
d_gene: NA
abundance: many
CDR3aa: CASSIDHGGNNEQFF
CDR3nt: TGTGCCAGTAGTATAGATCACGGCGGTAACAATGAGCAGTTCTTC

j_gene: TRBJ1-6
v_gene: TRBV30
d_gene: TRBD1
abundance: NA
CDR3aa: CAWSQADRDYNSPLHF
CDR3nt: TGTGCCTGGAGCCAGGCGGACAGGGACTATAATTCACCCCTCCACTTT

j_gene: TRBJ1-2
v_gene: TRBV7-7
d_gene: NA
abundance: NA
CDR3aa: CASLAEAIYGYTF
CDR3nt: TGTGCTAGCCTCGCCGAGGCAATCTATGGCTACACCTTC

j_gene: TRBJ1-1
v_gene: TRBV6-5
d_gene: NA
abundance: once
CDR3aa: CASSYSRQDPMDTEAFF
CDR3nt: TGTGCCAGCAGTTACTCTCGACAGGATCCTATGGACACTGAAGCTTTCTTT

j_gene: TRBJ2-5
v_gene: TRBV5-1
d_gene: TRBD2
abundance: NA
CDR3aa: CASSPRAGGLETQYF
CDR3nt: TGCGCCAGCAGCCCGCGAGCGGGAGGGCTGGAGACCCAGTACTTC

j_gene: TRBJ2-5
v_gene: TRBV11-2
d_gene: NA
abundance: many
CDR3aa: CASSLGEETQYF
CDR3nt: TGTGCCAGCAGCTTGGGGGAGGAGACCCAGTACTTC

j_gene: TRBJ1-1
v_gene: TRBV18
d_gene: NA
abundance: NA
CDR3aa: CASSPPNRDMNTEAFF
CDR3nt: TGTGCCAGCTCACCTCCAAACAGAGACATGAACACTGAAGCTTTCTTT

j_gene: TRBJ2-5
v_gene: TRBV3-1
d_gene: TRBD1
abundance: few
CDR3aa: CASSLQGGTETQYF
CDR3nt: TGTGCCAGCAGCCTACAGGGGGGAACGGAGACCCAGTACTTC

j_gene: TRBJ2-5
v_gene: TRBV18
d_gene: TRBD1
abundance: NA
CDR3aa: CASSPLLSGGEETQYF
CDR3nt: TGTGCCAGCTCACCACTTTTGTCAGGGGGCGAAGAGACCCAGTACTTC

j_gene: TRBJ2-5
v_gene: TRBV2
d_gene: TRBD2
abundance: NA
CDR3aa: CASSQRGKGETQYF
CDR3nt: TGTGCCAGCAGCCAGCGGGGGAAGGGGGAGACCCAGTACTTC

j_gene: TRBJ2-7
v_gene: TRBV3-1
d_gene: NA
abundance: few
CDR3aa: CASSRPSSYEQYF
CDR3nt: TGTGCCAGCAGCCGGCCTAGCTCCTACGAGCAGTACTTC

j_gene: TRBJ2-3
v_gene: TRBV4-1
d_gene: NA
abundance: NA
CDR3aa: CASSQEQGGDDTQYF
CDR3nt: TGCGCCAGCAGCCAAGAACAGGGAGGTGACGATACGCAGTATTTT

j_gene: TRBJ1-2
v_gene: TRBV5-1
d_gene: TRBD1
abundance: many
CDR3aa: CASSLVGGWAGGDGYTF
CDR3nt: TGCGCCAGCAGCTTGGTCGGCGGTTGGGCAGGGGGAGATGGCTACACCTTC

j_gene: TRBJ1-1
v_gene: TRBV11-1
d_gene: TRBD1
abundance: few
CDR3aa: CASSLQGVDTEAFF
CDR3nt: TGTGCCAGCAGCTTACAGGGGGTCGACACTGAAGCTTTCTTT

j_gene: TRBJ2-7
v_gene: TRBV9
d_gene: NA
abundance: many
CDR3aa: CASSVGGAGYEQYF
CDR3nt: TGTGCCAGCAGCGTGGGGGGGGCGGGTTACGAGCAGTACTTC